Listed here is a single T cell receptor (beta chain). This clone was recorded once. The antigen it recognizes is unknown. It has no much larger one-base neighbor in the sample; base qualities were not kept. The trim is 8 bases for V and 3 bases for J, with a gap of 7 bases between the germline ends. Including cysteine and phenylalanine, the CDR3 has 11 amino acids. Just the 33-base CDR3 DNA is kept, in frame starting at base 1. CDR1 and CDR2 were assigned from the germline V gene (reference sequence) as SEHNR and FQNEAQ. Participants in the prospective study were aged roughly 18 to 100 years, lived in 20 to 30 United States geographic areas, and enrolled through a virtual design. To assign participants to cohorts, the prospective study relied on clinical history that participants themselves reported in a screening survey and a study questionnaire. Recovered participants in ImmuneRACE Cohort 3 were defined as having two consecutive negative NP/OP PCR tests, clearance from a healthcare professional, or resolution of symptoms. In the prospective study, mobile phlebotomists collected whole blood, serum and a nasopharyngeal or oropharyngeal swab from each participant. Additional blood draws and questionnaires over an approximately two-month period could optionally be provided by prospective study participants. Blood samples from the prospective study were shipped frozen or at room temperature prior to DNA extraction.

This specimen belongs to a study of blood T cell repertoires in COVID-19 (TCRdb year 2020). For context, the study as a whole: Collaborator samples came from the United States, Italy and Spain and covered acute and convalescent phases of COVID-19. The prospective study material was composed of cDNA or gDNA derived from T cells, B-cell-depleted T cells, or PBMCs. The dataset comprised deeply sampled blood TCRbeta repertoires from subjects exposed to, actively infected with, or recovered from COVID-19. The repertoires were made available in a free public database intended to serve as a resource for research on the immune response to SARS-CoV-2. The samples were drawn from the first 160 participants of the ongoing ImmuneRACE study and from about 1,200 subjects provided by 6 global collaborators. Nearly every sample came with metadata listing a de-identified subject ID, COVID-19 status, age in years and sex. Where HLA class I and class II types were available, the types were taken from metadata supplied by the sample provider, not from assay-based typing. The full study reports these points: How much clinical and demographic metadata was included differed by source and by participant, and the metadata was provided uncurated.

TCRbeta CDR3 regions were amplified from genomic DNA by means of the immunoSEQ Assay, a bias-controlled multiplex PCR. The original pipeline was this. The number of nucleated cells in each sample was estimated by amplification of reference gene primers within the assay. To quantify the absolute abundance of each unique TCRbeta CDR3 rearrangement, sequence reads were collapsed and filtered. For each sample, productive Simpson clonality was calculated as the square root of Simpson's diversity index over productive rearrangements. TCRdb took this table from immuneACCESS and kept in-frame rearrangements with V and J called. Such tables lack part of the clones; where checked against another copy, unresolved V genes explain under half of the gap, and the rest is unexplained. That table furnishes V, J and clone size, whereas the DNA furnished D and trimming. The sample table holds 95,000 to 150,000 clones, of which roughly 84% were seen once. The top ten constitute 3.9% of the sample.

The sequence links TRBV7-9 to TRBJ1-2; the D gene is possibly TRBD1, with 5 bases matching. Material: PBMCs or T cells enriched from blood (not recorded which). The TCR sequence derives from a woman younger than 45 who had recovered from COVID-19. The DNA is TGTGCCAGCGTGACAGACTATGGCTACACCTTC. Its protein reads: CASVTDYGYTF.